A selection of T cell receptor beta chains follows, all from one sample in a study of persistence of HIV-infected CD4 T cells. The table came from immunoSEQ multiplex PCR; TCRdb's copy has only in-frame clones and leaves some out. Among some 30,000 clones listed, around 80% were seen once. The antigens these receptors bind are not known. This specimen was CD4+ T cells sorted from PBMCs after 18-hour stimulation, taken from a patient who received antiretroviral therapy. The receptors were sampled from an adult woman with HIV who was CMV-seropositive. The CDR3 runs from the conserved cysteine through the conserved F or W. Each record gives: clone size, D gene, V gene, J gene, CDR3 DNA, CDR3 protein. The D gene is left open where the match is weak. Some rows mark clone size as missing; the rest say once, few, many or name a class of expanded clone.

abundance: NA; d_gene: NA; v_gene: TRBV7-6; j_gene: TRBJ2-1; CDR3nt: TGTGCCAGCAGCGCCTCGGGACCCCAATGGGATGAGCAGTTCTTC; CDR3aa: CASSASGPQWDEQFF
abundance: NA; d_gene: NA; v_gene: TRBV6-5; j_gene: TRBJ1-5; CDR3nt: TGTGCCAGTGGTAACGGTGGCAATCAGCCCCAGCATTTT; CDR3aa: CASGNGGNQPQHF
abundance: NA; d_gene: NA; v_gene: TRBV30; j_gene: TRBJ1-5; CDR3nt: TGTGCCTTCACGATCGGCGGCTATAGCAATCAGCCCCAGCATTTT; CDR3aa: CAFTIGGYSNQPQHF
abundance: NA; d_gene: NA; v_gene: TRBV21-1; j_gene: TRBJ1-5; CDR3nt: TGTGCCAGCAGCAAGGGAGCCCCCCTAAGACAGGGGATCAATCAGCCCCAGCATTTT; CDR3aa: CASSKGAPLRQGINQPQHF
abundance: NA; d_gene: TRBD1; v_gene: TRBV29-1; j_gene: TRBJ1-4; CDR3nt: TGCAGCGTTGTACTGTCCAGGGGGGCAACTAATGAAAAACTGTTTTTT; CDR3aa: CSVVLSRGATNEKLFF
abundance: few; d_gene: NA; v_gene: TRBV29-1; j_gene: TRBJ1-5; CDR3nt: TGCAGCGTCTCCAGGGGAGATGGACAGCCCCAGCATTTT; CDR3aa: CSVSRGDGQPQHF
abundance: NA; d_gene: NA; v_gene: TRBV2; j_gene: TRBJ1-5; CDR3nt: TGTGCCAGCAGCCTAGACAGGTTTGGGCCCCAGCATTTT; CDR3aa: CASSLDRFGPQHF
abundance: NA; d_gene: TRBD1; v_gene: TRBV25-1; j_gene: TRBJ2-5; CDR3nt: TGTGCCAGACAAGAACGGGACAGGGGAGGAGAGACCCAGTACTTC; CDR3aa: CARQERDRGGETQYF
abundance: NA; d_gene: NA; v_gene: TRBV3-1/TRBV3-2; j_gene: TRBJ1-1; CDR3nt: TGTGCCAGCAGCCAAGGTCGGGGGATCACTGAAGCTTTCTTT; CDR3aa: CASSQGRGITEAFF
abundance: NA; d_gene: NA; v_gene: TRBV10-3; j_gene: TRBJ1-2; CDR3nt: TGTGCCACCACGGCTTGGGGAGTAGCCCTCGGCTACACCTTC; CDR3aa: CATTAWGVALGYTF
abundance: once; d_gene: NA; v_gene: TRBV19; j_gene: TRBJ2-5; CDR3nt: TGTGCCAGTAGTATAGGGGGGTCCGGGGAGACCCAGTACTTC; CDR3aa: CASSIGGSGETQYF
abundance: NA; d_gene: NA; v_gene: TRBV29-1; j_gene: TRBJ1-1; CDR3nt: TGCAGCGTTGATGTGTCGGCCACTGAAGCTTTCTTT; CDR3aa: CSVDVSATEAFF
abundance: NA; d_gene: NA; v_gene: TRBV2; j_gene: TRBJ1-6; CDR3nt: TGTGCCAGCAGTGAACGGTTTAATTCACCCCTCCACTTT; CDR3aa: CASSERFNSPLHF
abundance: NA; d_gene: TRBD1; v_gene: TRBV19; j_gene: TRBJ1-1; CDR3nt: TGTGCCAGTAGGAAGACAGGGGGGAACACTGAAGCTTTCTTT; CDR3aa: CASRKTGGNTEAFF
abundance: NA; d_gene: NA; v_gene: TRBV18; j_gene: TRBJ1-4; CDR3nt: TGTGCCAGCTCACCGGAAGAGGGGTCTCCGTTTTTT; CDR3aa: CASSPEEGSPFF
abundance: NA; d_gene: NA; v_gene: TRBV14; j_gene: TRBJ1-2; CDR3nt: TGTGCCAGCAGCCAAGGGATCGGAGGCTACACCTTC; CDR3aa: CASSQGIGGYTF
abundance: NA; d_gene: NA; v_gene: TRBV6-5; j_gene: TRBJ1-1; CDR3nt: TGTGCCAGCAAACCGACCTTTGGACCCTCCGGAGCTTTCTTT; CDR3aa: CASKPTFGPSGAFF
abundance: NA; d_gene: TRBD1; v_gene: TRBV6-5; j_gene: TRBJ1-4; CDR3nt: TGTGCCAGCAGTATACAGGGGGCCCGGGAAAAACTGTTTTTT; CDR3aa: CASSIQGAREKLFF
abundance: once; d_gene: NA; v_gene: TRBV29-1; j_gene: TRBJ1-1; CDR3nt: TGCAGCGTTGTAGCCAGGGACATGAACACTGAAGCTTTCTTT; CDR3aa: CSVVARDMNTEAFF
abundance: NA; d_gene: TRBD1; v_gene: TRBV18; j_gene: TRBJ1-6; CDR3nt: TGTGCCAGCTCGGGACAGGGGGGATCACCCCTCCACTTT; CDR3aa: CASSGQGGSPLHF
abundance: NA; d_gene: NA; v_gene: TRBV18; j_gene: TRBJ1-1; CDR3nt: TGTGCCAGCTCACCCCGTTCCACTGAAGCTTTCTTT; CDR3aa: CASSPRSTEAFF
abundance: NA; d_gene: TRBD1; v_gene: TRBV5-1; j_gene: TRBJ1-1; CDR3nt: TGCGCCAGCAGTTTGGACAGGGGGCGCGGCACTGAAGCTTTCTTT; CDR3aa: CASSLDRGRGTEAFF
abundance: NA; d_gene: NA; v_gene: TRBV29-1; j_gene: TRBJ2-3; CDR3nt: TGCAGCGTTGGTAGGGGGAAAATAGATACGCAGTATTTT; CDR3aa: CSVGRGKIDTQYF
abundance: NA; d_gene: NA; v_gene: TRBV15; j_gene: TRBJ1-2; CDR3nt: TGTGCCACCAGCAGAGTGCTCGGGCAGTTCAACTATGGCTACACCTTC; CDR3aa: CATSRVLGQFNYGYTF
abundance: NA; d_gene: NA; v_gene: TRBV19; j_gene: TRBJ2-3; CDR3nt: TGTGCCAGTAGTTCTAAACGAAATGGAGATACGCAGTATTTT; CDR3aa: CASSSKRNGDTQYF
abundance: few; d_gene: TRBD1; v_gene: TRBV10-2; j_gene: TRBJ1-4; CDR3nt: TGCGCCAGCAGTGAGTCCGGCTCAGGGGGCAATGAAAAACTGTTTTTT; CDR3aa: CASSESGSGGNEKLFF
abundance: NA; d_gene: NA; v_gene: TRBV9; j_gene: TRBJ1-3; CDR3nt: TGTGCCAGCAGCGTAGGATTAGGAAACACCATATATTTT; CDR3aa: CASSVGLGNTIYF
abundance: once; d_gene: NA; v_gene: TRBV6-6; j_gene: TRBJ1-5; CDR3nt: TGTGCCAGCAGTCGAAACCGGAATAGCAATCAGCCCCAGCATTTT; CDR3aa: CASSRNRNSNQPQHF
abundance: NA; d_gene: NA; v_gene: TRBV6-2/TRBV6-3; j_gene: TRBJ1-5; CDR3nt: TGTGCCAGCAGTTTCAGGGTCCAGCCCCAGCATTTT; CDR3aa: CASSFRVQPQHF
abundance: NA; d_gene: NA; v_gene: TRBV12-3/TRBV12-4; j_gene: TRBJ1-5; CDR3nt: TGTGCCAGCAGTTTAGGCCCAAGACAGCCCCAGCATTTT; CDR3aa: CASSLGPRQPQHF
abundance: NA; d_gene: NA; v_gene: TRBV5-1; j_gene: TRBJ1-1; CDR3nt: TGCGCCAGCAGCTTGGACACTGTGAACACTGAAGCTTTCTTT; CDR3aa: CASSLDTVNTEAFF
abundance: NA; d_gene: TRBD1; v_gene: TRBV30; j_gene: TRBJ1-2; CDR3nt: TGTGCCTGGAGTGACTTCACAGGGGGACGATCCACCTTC; CDR3aa: CAWSDFTGGRSTF
abundance: NA; d_gene: NA; v_gene: TRBV18; j_gene: TRBJ1-3; CDR3nt: TGTGCCAGCTCACCAGGCCGGTCGTATTTT; CDR3aa: CASSPGRSYF
abundance: NA; d_gene: TRBD1; v_gene: TRBV25-1; j_gene: TRBJ1-2; CDR3nt: TGTGCCAGCAAAGACAGGGACGGCTACACCTTC; CDR3aa: CASKDRDGYTF
abundance: NA; d_gene: NA; v_gene: TRBV29-1; j_gene: TRBJ1-2; CDR3nt: TGCAGCGTTCTCGATTTTGCTAACTATGGCTACACCTTC; CDR3aa: CSVLDFANYGYTF
abundance: few; d_gene: NA; v_gene: TRBV5-1; j_gene: TRBJ2-2; CDR3nt: TGCGCCAGCTTCGACGGCGGGGCGACCGGGGAGCTGTTTTTT; CDR3aa: CASFDGGATGELFF
abundance: NA; d_gene: NA; v_gene: TRBV12-3/TRBV12-4; j_gene: TRBJ1-1; CDR3nt: TGTGCCAGCAGGCGAGCTTCGAACACTGAAGCTTTCTTT; CDR3aa: CASRRASNTEAFF
abundance: NA; d_gene: NA; v_gene: TRBV5-1; j_gene: TRBJ2-7; CDR3nt: TGCGCCAGCAGCTTGGACCAGGGGGGCTACGAGCAGTACTTC; CDR3aa: CASSLDQGGYEQYF
abundance: NA; d_gene: TRBD2; v_gene: TRBV7-2; j_gene: TRBJ2-5; CDR3nt: TGTGCCAGCAGCTTAGCCACTAGCGGGGGAAAAGAGACCCAGTACTTC; CDR3aa: CASSLATSGGKETQYF
abundance: NA; d_gene: NA; v_gene: TRBV14; j_gene: TRBJ1-4; CDR3nt: TGTGCCAGCAGCCCACGTCCGGGTGAGACTAATGAAAAACTGTTTTTT; CDR3aa: CASSPRPGETNEKLFF
abundance: few; d_gene: TRBD1; v_gene: TRBV5-4; j_gene: TRBJ1-2; CDR3nt: TGTGCCAGCAGTCCATCCGGACAGGGGGCTAACTATGGCTACACCTTC; CDR3aa: CASSPSGQGANYGYTF
abundance: NA; d_gene: TRBD1; v_gene: TRBV30; j_gene: TRBJ1-1; CDR3nt: TGTGCCTGGATACTCGGGACAGGGGGCCCCTCGGGGGCTTTCTTT; CDR3aa: CAWILGTGGPSGAFF
abundance: NA; d_gene: TRBD2; v_gene: TRBV7-6; j_gene: TRBJ2-2; CDR3nt: TGTGCCAGCAGTCATCTTATCGGCGGGAGGAACACCGGGGAGCTGTTTTTT; CDR3aa: CASSHLIGGRNTGELFF
abundance: NA; d_gene: NA; v_gene: TRBV7-2; j_gene: TRBJ2-3; CDR3nt: TGTGCCAGCAGCTTCCCGGGTCTCCCTCGAGCAGATACGCAGTATTTT; CDR3aa: CASSFPGLPRADTQYF
abundance: NA; d_gene: NA; v_gene: TRBV2; j_gene: TRBJ2-3; CDR3nt: TGTGCCAGCAGTGACCGACAGGGGAGGGTCACAGATACGCAGTATTTT; CDR3aa: CASSDRQGRVTDTQYF
abundance: NA; d_gene: NA; v_gene: TRBV7-2; j_gene: TRBJ2-5; CDR3nt: TGTGCCAGCAGCCTATCCGGGACACCAGAGACCCAGTACTTC; CDR3aa: CASSLSGTPETQYF
abundance: medium-sized; d_gene: NA; v_gene: TRBV5-1; j_gene: TRBJ2-2; CDR3nt: TGCGCCAGCAGCTTAGGCGAACCTCTTACCGGGGAGCTGTTTTTT; CDR3aa: CASSLGEPLTGELFF
abundance: NA; d_gene: TRBD1; v_gene: TRBV7-2; j_gene: TRBJ1-5; CDR3nt: TGTGCCAGCAGCACCACAGGGGGAGGTCAGCCCCAGCATTTT; CDR3aa: CASSTTGGGQPQHF
abundance: once; d_gene: NA; v_gene: TRBV5-1; j_gene: TRBJ2-1; CDR3nt: TGCGCCAGCAGCTGGGAGGCCTCCAATGAGCAGTTCTTC; CDR3aa: CASSWEASNEQFF
abundance: few; d_gene: NA; v_gene: TRBV3-1/TRBV3-2; j_gene: TRBJ1-1; CDR3nt: TGTGCCAGCAGCACGGGACAAACGAACACTGAAGCTTTCTTT; CDR3aa: CASSTGQTNTEAFF
abundance: NA; d_gene: NA; v_gene: TRBV11-1; j_gene: TRBJ2-3; CDR3nt: TGTGCCAGCAGCTTGGGTCTCAGGGATACGCAGTATTTT; CDR3aa: CASSLGLRDTQYF
abundance: NA; d_gene: NA; v_gene: TRBV2; j_gene: TRBJ1-1; CDR3nt: TGTGCCAGCAGTGTCCTTCTCTTGAACACTGAAGCTTTCTTT; CDR3aa: CASSVLLLNTEAFF
abundance: NA; d_gene: NA; v_gene: TRBV11-3; j_gene: TRBJ1-3; CDR3nt: TGTGCCAGCAGCTCCGGACCTGGAAACACCATATATTTT; CDR3aa: CASSSGPGNTIYF
abundance: NA; d_gene: TRBD1; v_gene: TRBV19; j_gene: TRBJ2-1; CDR3nt: TGTGCCAGTAGCCCTGCGGGACAGGGGAGCAATGAGCAGTTCTTC; CDR3aa: CASSPAGQGSNEQFF
abundance: few; d_gene: NA; v_gene: TRBV5-1; j_gene: TRBJ2-5; CDR3nt: TGCGCCAGCAGCCCCGGGACTTATGAGACCCAGTACTTC; CDR3aa: CASSPGTYETQYF
abundance: NA; d_gene: TRBD2; v_gene: TRBV5-5; j_gene: TRBJ2-1; CDR3nt: TGTGCCAGCAGCTTTGACGGGGGGTCCTACAATGAGCAGTTCTTC; CDR3aa: CASSFDGGSYNEQFF
abundance: NA; d_gene: TRBD1; v_gene: TRBV14; j_gene: TRBJ1-1; CDR3nt: TGTGCCAGCAGCCGCGGACAGGTCGCGAACACTGAAGCTTTCTTT; CDR3aa: CASSRGQVANTEAFF
abundance: NA; d_gene: TRBD1; v_gene: TRBV5-1; j_gene: TRBJ1-2; CDR3nt: TGCGCCAGCAGCTTGGCCGGCGGGACAGGGGTAAATGGCTACACCTTC; CDR3aa: CASSLAGGTGVNGYTF
abundance: NA; d_gene: TRBD2; v_gene: TRBV20-1; j_gene: TRBJ2-5; CDR3nt: TGCAGTGCTAGTGCTAGCGGGGGGGCTCGAGAGACCCAGTACTTC; CDR3aa: CSASASGGARETQYF
abundance: NA; d_gene: NA; v_gene: TRBV3-1/TRBV3-2; j_gene: TRBJ1-1; CDR3nt: TGTGCCAGCAGCCAGCACAGTTCCACTGAAGCTTTCTTT; CDR3aa: CASSQHSSTEAFF